The clone carrying this TCR beta chain was found a few times. Its antigen is as yet unknown. The PCR used 60 Vbeta and 13 Jbeta primers. TCRdb's table, derived via immunoSEQ multiplex PCR, lists solely in-frame clones and lacks some. The profile shows 80,000 or so clones, roughly 9.1% of them singletons. The sample comes from a study of cytomegalovirus exposure and HLA in healthy donors. Study-wide background: One earlier analysis, a look at around 180 million T cells, found 100 million to 130 million unique TCR beta sequences.

Study results and limitations: The number of N-insertions in an Asian-associated ancestry cluster was reportedly below the roughly 620-donor mean in a later analysis.

This TCR derives from a man in his sixties in good health and CMV-seropositive. Material for sequencing was PBMCs.

CDR3 nucleotides: TGTGCCAGCAGCGGACAGGGTAGCCGAACTGAAGCTTTCTTT. It codes for CASSGQGSRTEAFF. V usage is TRBV9 and J usage is TRBJ1-1, with TRBD1 matching over 7 bases. The CDR3 is made up of 14 amino acids. CDR1 and CDR2 from the germline V gene are SGDLS and YYNGEE. The ends lost 3 bases at V and 5 bases at J; junction bases unmatched: 7.